These T cell receptor beta chains were read from a single sample in a study of CD8 T cells in ankylosing spondylitis. From the 5' RACE reads, TCRdb called clonotypes with MiXCR, one entry per CDR3 protein. The profile shows 100,000 or so distinct CDR3 sequences, 9% of them singletons. The specimen sequenced was blood, either unsorted or a sorted T cell fraction (not recorded which). The receptor set was obtained from a male donor with ankylosing spondylitis. Each CDR3 is given with its conserved first and last residue. D genes are given only for firm matches. Clone size is stated in some rows and not others, as once, few, many or a class when expanded.

v_call	j_call	clone_size	d_call	cdr3_aa	cdr3_nt
TRBV29-1	TRBJ2-5	few	.	CSVDGWETQYF	TGCAGCGTTGATGGGTGGGAGACCCAGTACTTC
TRBV30	TRBJ2-1	.	.	CAWSVLPISSYNEQFF	TGTGCCTGGAGTGTGCTCCCAATCAGCTCCTACAATGAGCAGTTCTTC
TRBV29-1	TRBJ2-1	.	TRBD1	CSVDGDRPSSYNEQFF	TGCAGCGTTGACGGGGACAGACCTAGCTCCTACAATGAGCAGTTCTTC
TRBV4-2	TRBJ2-4	.	TRBD2	CASSQEGLENIQYF	TGTGCCAGCAGCCAAGAAGGACTAGAAAACATTCAGTACTTC
TRBV14	TRBJ1-6	few	.	CASSQGTIGISYNSPLHF	TGTGCCAGCAGCCAAGGCACAATCGGGATCTCCTATAATTCACCCCTCCACTTT
TRBV12-3/TRBV12-4	TRBJ1-1	many	.	CASSSEGGIAFF	TGTGCCAGCAGTTCGGAGGGGGGAATTGCTTTCTTT
TRBV20-1	TRBJ1-2	.	.	CSAQDRGEIVKNYGYTF	TGCAGTGCTCAGGACCGGGGGGAGATTGTGAAAAACTATGGCTACACCTTC
TRBV4-1	TRBJ2-1	many	TRBD2	CASSHILGLATYNEQFF	TGCGCCAGCAGCCATATCCTGGGACTAGCAACCTACAATGAGCAGTTCTTC
TRBV20-1	TRBJ2-3	.	.	CSAPPRDSLTQYF	TGCAGTGCGCCCCCCCGGGACTCTCTTACGCAGTATTTT
TRBV7-8	TRBJ2-3	many	.	CASSPLGALSNTDTQYF	TGTGCCAGCAGCCCGCTTGGGGCCCTAAGCAACACAGATACGCAGTATTTT
TRBV11-1	TRBJ2-1	many	TRBD2	CASRREGSEQFF	TGTGCCAGCAGGCGGGAGGGTAGTGAGCAGTTCTTC
TRBV29-1	TRBJ1-1	many	.	CSTYIGRMAFF	TGCAGCACATATATCGGGAGAATGGCTTTCTTT
TRBV7-6	TRBJ2-3	few	TRBD2	CASSAGLAPPDTQYF	TGTGCCAGCAGCGCGGGACTAGCTCCTCCAGATACGCAGTATTTT
TRBV19	TRBJ1-1	.	.	CASTGGWGTEAFF	TGTGCCAGTACAGGAGGTTGGGGAACTGAAGCTTTCTTT
TRBV7-9	TRBJ1-1	few	TRBD1	CASSPTGGRTEAFF	TGTGCCAGCAGCCCGACAGGGGGCAGAACTGAAGCTTTCTTT
TRBV6-1	TRBJ2-1	few	.	CASTQGEQFF	TGTGCCAGCACCCAAGGCGAGCAGTTCTTC
TRBV4-1	TRBJ2-7	.	.	CASSQDPGHEQYF	TGCGCCAGCAGCCAAGATCCCGGCCACGAGCAGTACTTC
TRBV5-5	TRBJ2-7	few	.	CASRGPGGAGPYEQYF	TGTGCCAGCAGGGGCCCCGGAGGAGCGGGTCCCTACGAGCAGTACTTC
TRBV6-1	TRBJ1-6	many	.	CASSPYRAPLHF	TGTGCCAGCAGTCCCTACAGAGCACCCCTCCACTTT
TRBV20-1	TRBJ2-3	many	.	CSATQGVRREDGNTQYF	TGCAGTGCAACCCAGGGGGTCAGGCGGGAGGACGGGAATACGCAGTATTTT
TRBV27	TRBJ1-2	few	.	CASSQHPGPSTYGYTF	TGTGCCAGCAGTCAACACCCGGGACCGTCAACCTATGGCTACACCTTC
TRBV20-1	TRBJ2-1	few	TRBD2	CSARLGRAYNEQFF	TGCAGTGCTAGGCTTGGGAGGGCCTACAATGAGCAGTTCTTC
TRBV5-1	TRBJ2-1	many	.	CASSLEQLGSGSYNEQFF	TGCGCCAGCAGCTTGGAGCAGTTAGGAAGTGGGTCCTACAATGAGCAGTTCTTC
TRBV7-9	TRBJ1-1	.	.	CASSLEYMNTEAFF	TGTGCCAGCTCCTTAGAATATATGAACACTGAAGCTTTCTTT
TRBV6-2/TRBV6-3	TRBJ1-1	.	TRBD1	CASSNTGVSLNTEAFF	TGTGCCAGCAGTAACACAGGGGTTTCTTTGAACACTGAAGCTTTCTTT
TRBV7-7	TRBJ2-1	many	.	CASSSLGPDEQFF	TGTGCCAGCAGCTCCCTCGGACCTGATGAGCAGTTCTTC
TRBV11-2	TRBJ2-1	.	.	CATPDSYNEQFF	TGTGCCACCCCGGACTCCTACAATGAGCAGTTCTTC
TRBV29-1	TRBJ2-2	few	.	CSVLEEGRARGELFF	TGCAGCGTCCTGGAAGAGGGGCGGGCCCGGGGGGAGCTGTTTTTT
TRBV15	TRBJ1-1	.	.	CATSRDRGHTEAFF	TGTGCCACCAGCAGAGATCGAGGGCACACTGAAGCTTTCTTT
TRBV19	TRBJ1-1	many	.	CASSIVPGASTEAFF	TGTGCCAGTAGTATAGTACCGGGGGCGAGTACTGAAGCTTTCTTT
TRBV27	TRBJ2-1	.	TRBD2	CASSLWASGGPDPYNEQFF	TGTGCCAGCAGTTTATGGGCTAGCGGGGGCCCCGACCCCTACAATGAGCAGTTCTTC
TRBV29-1	TRBJ2-1	.	TRBD2	CSVEGLASYNEQFF	TGCAGCGTTGAGGGACTAGCGAGCTACAATGAGCAGTTCTTC
TRBV5-1	TRBJ2-7	.	.	CASSLRGAAYEQYF	TGCGCCAGCAGCTTGAGGGGGGCCGCCTACGAGCAGTACTTC
TRBV3-1	TRBJ2-3	few	.	CASSQDMEDTQYF	TGTGCCAGCAGCCAAGATATGGAAGATACGCAGTATTTT
TRBV25-1	TRBJ2-5	many	TRBD1	CASSEDRGRTETQYF	TGTGCCAGCAGTGAAGACAGGGGGCGCACAGAGACCCAGTACTTC
TRBV5-1	TRBJ2-2	.	TRBD2	CASSLARLAGGVNTGELFF	TGCGCCAGCAGCTTGGCTCGACTAGCGGGAGGCGTTAACACCGGGGAGCTGTTTTTT
TRBV20-1	TRBJ2-3	.	TRBD1	CSAEPSPPGQRGDTQYF	TGCAGTGCAGAACCCTCACCGCCGGGACAGAGGGGAGATACGCAGTATTTT
TRBV7-9	TRBJ2-2	few	.	CASRPTREKTHTGELFF	TGTGCCAGCAGACCCACTCGGGAGAAAACCCACACCGGGGAGCTGTTTTTT
TRBV27	TRBJ2-1	few	TRBD1	CASSPATGVEQFF	TGTGCCAGCAGTCCCGCGACAGGGGTTGAGCAGTTCTTC
TRBV13	TRBJ1-5	.	.	CASSPPGSNQPQHF	TGTGCCAGCAGCCCCCCGGGTAGCAATCAGCCCCAGCATTTT
TRBV7-9	TRBJ2-2	few	.	CASNRGDRNTGELFF	TGTGCCAGCAACCGGGGGGACAGAAACACCGGGGAGCTGTTTTTT
TRBV29-1	TRBJ1-3	many	TRBD1	CSVVNPGQGVSGNTIYF	TGCAGCGTTGTCAACCCGGGACAGGGGGTCTCTGGAAACACCATATATTTT
TRBV15	TRBJ2-1	few	TRBD2	CATGLAYNEQFF	TGTGCCACAGGACTAGCCTACAATGAGCAGTTCTTC
TRBV5-1	TRBJ2-7	few	TRBD2	CASSLAGGQPYEQYF	TGCGCCAGCAGCTTGGCGGGAGGCCAGCCCTACGAGCAGTACTTC
TRBV19	TRBJ2-5	.	.	CASSGGTVPVGTQYF	TGTGCCAGTAGTGGGGGAACGGTCCCGGTGGGGACCCAGTACTTC
TRBV18	TRBJ1-1	.	.	CASSPPLGLNTEAFF	TGTGCCAGCTCACCACCGTTAGGGTTGAACACTGAAGCTTTCTTT
TRBV12-3/TRBV12-4	TRBJ2-1	few	TRBD2	CASSLFAGEVHNEQFF	TGTGCCAGCAGTTTATTCGCGGGAGAAGTCCACAATGAGCAGTTCTTC
TRBV27	TRBJ2-3	.	TRBD1	CASSLTGGMRTDTQYF	TGTGCCAGCAGTTTGACAGGGGGCATGCGGACAGATACGCAGTATTTT
TRBV20-1	TRBJ2-7	many	.	CSALRRGAETYEQYF	TGCAGTGCCCTCCGGCGGGGAGCGGAAACCTACGAGCAGTACTTC
TRBV7-9	TRBJ2-1	many	TRBD2	CASSSLAGGPESYEQFF	TGTGCCAGCAGCTCCTTAGCGGGAGGGCCGGAGAGCTATGAGCAGTTCTTC
TRBV10-3	TRBJ2-1	.	.	CAISDNGYNEQFF	TGTGCCATCAGTGACAACGGATACAATGAGCAGTTCTTC
TRBV5-1	TRBJ2-6	many	.	CASSPYLVSGANVLTF	TGCGCCAGCAGCCCCTATTTGGTCTCTGGGGCCAACGTCCTGACTTTC
TRBV12-3/TRBV12-4	TRBJ1-1	many	.	CASSLSMNTEAFF	TGTGCCAGCAGCCTAAGTATGAACACTGAAGCTTTCTTT
TRBV24-1	TRBJ2-5	many	TRBD1	CATSDFPRGSGETQYF	TGTGCCACCAGTGATTTCCCCAGGGGGTCGGGAGAGACCCAGTACTTC
TRBV11-2	TRBJ2-7	.	.	CASSLVPPYEQYF	TGTGCCAGCAGCTTAGTGCCGCCCTACGAGCAGTACTTC
TRBV6-5	TRBJ2-1	many	.	CASSYSTVDNEQFF	TGTGCCAGCAGTTACTCCACGGTCGACAATGAGCAGTTCTTC
TRBV13	TRBJ2-1	.	.	CASSFHSVSTNEQFF	TGTGCCAGCAGCTTTCACTCAGTATCTACAAATGAGCAGTTCTTC
TRBV10-1	TRBJ2-5	.	.	CASSDVGMTQYF	TGCGCCAGCAGTGATGTTGGGATGACCCAGTACTTC
TRBV7-8	TRBJ2-3	.	TRBD2	CASSHPLIAGEDTQYF	TGTGCCAGCAGCCACCCCTTGATAGCGGGAGAGGATACGCAGTATTTT
TRBV20-1	TRBJ2-1	.	.	CSAREGAGSSYNEQFF	TGCAGTGCTAGAGAAGGGGCGGGGAGCTCCTACAATGAGCAGTTCTTC